Listed below are T cell receptor beta chains from one sample, sequenced in a study of blood T cell repertoires in COVID-19. The method was immunoSEQ multiplex PCR; TCRdb's version includes in-frame clones alone and lacks a portion of them. Here the sample spans about 270,000 clones, 88% being singletons. Sequencing used PBMCs or T cells enriched from blood (not recorded which). These receptors were taken from a woman aged 45-65 years who had recovered from COVID-19. Each CDR3 is given with its conserved first and last residue. A D gene is named only where the DNA matches it firmly. For some rows the clone size is stated as once, few or many, or as a class when expanded; others skip it.

J,V,D,size,CDR3,DNA
TRBJ2-7,TRBV11-2,-,-,CASSLVSQLGGYEQYF,TGTGCCAGCAGCTTAGTAAGTCAGCTAGGGGGCTACGAGCAGTACTTC
TRBJ2-5,TRBV20-1,-,-,CSASGSRGFDETQYF,TGCAGTGCTAGTGGATCCCGAGGATTCGACGAGACCCAGTACTTC
TRBJ1-1,TRBV19,-,-,CASSLRGDTEAFF,TGTGCCAGTAGTCTTAGGGGCGACACTGAAGCTTTCTTT
TRBJ1-2,TRBV3-1/TRBV3-2,TRBD1,-,CASSPQGSLFIGYTF,TGTGCCAGCAGCCCACAGGGGTCTCTTTTTATCGGCTACACCTTC
TRBJ1-1,TRBV29-1,TRBD1,-,CSVDGKEQGPNTEAFF,TGCAGCGTTGATGGTAAGGAACAGGGGCCTAACACTGAAGCTTTCTTT
TRBJ2-7,TRBV19,-,-,CASSIGDIRSYEQYF,TGTGCCAGTAGTATAGGTGACATTCGGTCCTACGAGCAGTACTTC
TRBJ1-1,TRBV7-2,-,-,CASSLASPGAFF,TGTGCCAGCAGCTTAGCTTCCCCCGGGGCTTTCTTT
TRBJ2-3,TRBV27,-,-,CASGTRPITDTQYF,TGTGCCAGCGGGACTCGCCCCATCACAGATACGCAGTATTTT
TRBJ1-6,TRBV7-9,TRBD1,-,CASSADRGRNSPLHF,TGTGCCAGCAGCGCGGACAGGGGGAGGAATTCACCCCTCCACTTT
TRBJ1-2,TRBV6-1,TRBD1,-,CASSELGTGEGYGYTF,TGTGCCAGCAGTGAATTAGGGACAGGGGAGGGCTATGGCTACACCTTC
TRBJ2-2,TRBV2,-,-,CASSRESGELFF,TGTGCCAGCAGCCGGGAGTCCGGGGAGCTGTTTTTT
TRBJ1-1,TRBV7-9,TRBD1,-,CASSLYPGQEAFF,TGTGCCAGCAGCTTATATCCGGGACAGGAAGCTTTCTTT
TRBJ1-1,TRBV7-2,TRBD1,-,CASSQTGVRSEAFF,TGTGCCAGCAGCCAAACAGGGGTAAGGTCTGAAGCTTTCTTT
TRBJ1-3,TRBV29-1,-,-,CSTGFGDTIYF,TGCAGCACAGGGTTCGGAGACACCATATATTTT
TRBJ1-5,TRBV19,TRBD1,-,CASSTLDRVFSNQPQHF,TGTGCCAGTAGTACCTTGGACAGGGTGTTTAGCAATCAGCCCCAGCATTTT
TRBJ1-5,TRBV7-2,TRBD1,-,CASSLDDRGRRAQHF,TGTGCCAGCAGCTTAGATGACAGGGGGCGAAGAGCCCAGCATTTT
TRBJ2-7,TRBV29-1,TRBD2,-,CSVGGSPGLAGEGYEQYF,TGCAGCGTTGGGGGGTCACCGGGACTAGCGGGAGAAGGCTACGAGCAGTACTTC
TRBJ1-1,TRBV29-1,-,-,CSALQGRDTEAFF,TGCAGCGCCTTACAGGGTCGAGATACTGAAGCTTTCTTT
TRBJ2-1,TRBV6-2/TRBV6-3,-,-,CASSYLNFNRDYNEQFF,TGTGCCAGCAGTTACCTCAACTTCAACAGGGATTACAATGAGCAGTTCTTC
TRBJ1-2,TRBV7-2,-,once,CASSQPGSDRYTF,TGTGCCAGCAGCCAGCCCGGGTCCGATCGCTACACCTTC
TRBJ1-3,TRBV3-1/TRBV3-2,TRBD1,-,CASSPRTGGNTIYF,TGTGCCAGCAGCCCAAGGACAGGGGGGAACACCATATATTTT
TRBJ2-1,TRBV28,-,-,CASSTRYNEQFF,TGTGCCAGCAGCACTAGATACAATGAGCAGTTCTTC
TRBJ1-1,TRBV3-1/TRBV3-2,-,-,CASSQLNIFQKNTEAFF,TGTGCCAGCAGCCAATTGAATATTTTTCAGAAGAACACTGAAGCTTTCTTT
TRBJ1-6,TRBV6-2/TRBV6-3,TRBD1,-,CASSLILGQGLNSPLHF,TGTGCCAGCAGTCTCATTTTGGGACAGGGACTGAATTCACCCCTCCACTTT
TRBJ1-2,TRBV12-3/TRBV12-4,-,-,CASSLDRNYGYTF,TGTGCCAGCAGTTTAGACAGGAACTATGGCTACACCTTC
TRBJ1-4,TRBV28,-,-,CASSALHTGQTNEKLFF,TGTGCCAGCAGTGCCCTCCACACAGGGCAAACTAATGAAAAACTGTTTTTT
TRBJ2-3,TRBV6-5,-,-,CASSYGGTDTQYF,TGTGCCAGCAGTTACGGCGGGACTGATACGCAGTATTTT
TRBJ2-3,TRBV7-2,TRBD2,once,CASSTSGTSWDTQYF,TGTGCCAGCAGCACCTCCGGGACTAGCTGGGATACGCAGTATTTT
TRBJ1-5,TRBV10-3,TRBD1,-,CAISESKGAAPQHF,TGTGCCATCAGTGAGTCGAAGGGGGCAGCACCCCAGCATTTT
TRBJ2-1,TRBV18,-,-,CASSPAVVGSYNEQFF,TGTGCCAGCTCACCGGCCGTCGTTGGCTCCTACAATGAGCAGTTCTTC
TRBJ1-1,TRBV7-9,-,-,CASSLANSMNTEAFF,TGTGCCAGCAGCTTAGCTAATAGCATGAACACTGAAGCTTTCTTT
TRBJ2-3,TRBV28,TRBD1,-,CASRRTGGVASTDTQYF,TGTGCCAGCAGAAGGACAGGGGGCGTCGCAAGCACAGATACGCAGTATTTT
TRBJ2-3,TRBV14,-,-,CASSQDYATAGTDTQYF,TGTGCCAGCAGCCAAGATTATGCGACAGCAGGCACAGATACGCAGTATTTT
TRBJ2-1,TRBV28,TRBD2,-,CASSWRLAGGLSSNEQFF,TGTGCCAGCAGTTGGAGACTAGCGGGAGGGCTTTCCTCCAATGAGCAGTTCTTC
TRBJ2-7,TRBV5-4,TRBD1,-,CASSSPRDRGPYEQYF,TGTGCCAGCAGCTCTCCTCGGGACAGGGGACCCTACGAGCAGTACTTC
TRBJ2-2,TRBV4-1,-,-,CARSRNSVGELFF,TGCGCCCGCAGCCGAAACTCGGTCGGGGAGCTGTTTTTT
TRBJ2-4,TRBV11-2,TRBD1,-,CASSLVGQGTKNIQYF,TGTGCCAGCAGCTTAGTTGGACAGGGGACCAAAAACATTCAGTACTTC
TRBJ1-1,TRBV5-4,TRBD1,-,CASSPGAGGYAFF,TGTGCCAGCAGCCCGGGGGCAGGGGGGTATGCTTTCTTT
TRBJ1-1,TRBV5-5,-,-,CASSLISLTEAFF,TGTGCCAGCAGCTTGATTTCGTTAACTGAAGCTTTCTTT
TRBJ2-3,TRBV9,-,few,CASSVYGSGSTDTQYF,TGTGCCAGCAGCGTATACGGGAGCGGGAGCACAGATACGCAGTATTTT
TRBJ1-3,TRBV18,TRBD1,-,CASSQGQTATGNTIYF,TGTGCCAGCTCACAGGGACAGACAGCCACTGGAAACACCATATATTTT